The sample holds many counts of the clone carrying this TCR beta chain. Antigen specificity is unknown. The data stem from a study of T cell repertoires in cytomegalovirus infection. About the study: Both CMV infection and a matching HLA type were indicated by public TCR beta signatures.

General study results and limits: HLA-C-restricted CMV-specific TCR beta clonotypes prevailed in the ex vivo response.

TCRdb re-analysed the reads in MiXCR, keeping a single row per CDR3 protein. The repertoire holds approximately 89,000 distinct CDR3 sequences, with less than 30% as singletons. V shed 5 bases and J shed 7 bases, with 15 bases lying between them. Germline V gives CDR1 MNHEY, CDR2 SMNVEV (reference sequence). This CDR3 contains 15 residues. The sample consisted of CD8+ T cells from cultured PBMCs, taken from culture after CMV antigen stimulation. This chain connects TRBV27 to TRBJ1-6; a weak D match, TRBD1 (6 bases). This TCR derives from a human donor in good health (CMV status not recorded). Some clones in this sample may be carry-over from other donors' samples. The CDR3 region has the DNA TGTGCCAGCAGTCCTGATGCAGGGGAGAATTCACCCCTCCACTTT. It translates to CASSPDAGENSPLHF.